The 24 T cell receptor beta chains below were found in one sample sequenced in a study of cytomegalovirus exposure and HLA in healthy donors. 13 Jbeta primers and 60 Vbeta primers were used for the PCR. The data were produced by immunoSEQ multiplex PCR, yet TCRdb's version contains in-frame clones alone and is incomplete. The data show roughly 92,000 clones, about four fifths seen once. Sequenced material: PBMCs. These receptors were taken from a woman between 65 and 79 years old in good health and CMV-seropositive.

The V gene is TRBV6-5, the J gene TRBJ1-1, with D maybe TRBD1 (6 bases). Per the germline V gene, CDR1 is MNHEY and CDR2 is SVGAGI. The CDR3 spans 13 residues. Deletions cut 2 bases from V and 8 bases from J, with 12 bases between. The DNA for the CDR3 is TGTGCCAGCAGTTACCGGGACACCGGAGAAGCTTTCTTT. Protein product: CASSYRDTGEAFF.

CDR3 amino acids: CASSFLVIKSSEQFF. In DNA form, the CDR3 reads TGTGCCAGCAGCTTTTTAGTTATCAAATCTAGTGAGCAGTTCTTC. The genes are TRBV7-9 and TRBJ2-1; D unclear. This CDR3 has 15 amino acids. V was pared by 3 bases and J by 9 bases, with 18 bases between. CDR1 is SEHNR, CDR2 FQNEAQ, per germline (reference sequence).

This clone was seen more than once but under ten times. CDR3 amino acids: CASSQDAARNTGELFF. The CDR3 DNA reads as TGCGCCAGCAGCCAAGATGCGGCCAGGAACACCGGGGAGCTGTTTTTT. The V and J genes are TRBV4-1 and TRBJ2-2; D not resolved. CDR1 MGHRA and CDR2 YSYEKL come from the germline V gene. Deletions cut 0 bases from V and 1 base from J, with 9 bases between. This CDR3 has 16 residues.

The rearrangement joins TRBV19 to TRBJ1-1; 9 bases align to TRBD1. The CDR3 runs 15 residues. Germline V gene data show CDR1 as LNHDA and CDR2 as SQIVND (reference sequence). Trimming took 8 bases from V and 2 from J; bases not matched to a gene: 9. In DNA form, the CDR3 reads TGTGCCAGTGCTACACAGGGGGCGGTCAACACTGAAGCTTTCTTT. Protein sequence: CASATQGAVNTEAFF.

This clone was observed once. This sequence joins TRBV6-1 and TRBJ1-3; D gene ambiguous. Trimming removed 7 bases from V and 4 bases from J, with 14 bases in between. Germline-derived CDR1 and CDR2 are MNHNS and SASEGT. The CDR3 runs 14 residues. The CDR3 here is CASTIERRGNTIYF. CDR3 in DNA: TGTGCCAGCACCATAGAGAGGAGGGGAAACACCATATATTTT.

This clone has only one observation. The chain is built from TRBV7-9 and TRBJ2-3, with 7 bases fitting TRBD2. CDR3 size: 15 residues. Looked up from germline, CDR1 is SEHNR and CDR2 is FQNEAQ (reference sequence). V lost 5 bases, J lost 1 base, and 6 bases stayed unmatched. CDR3 residues: CASSPRGSGTDTQYF. In DNA form, the CDR3 reads TGTGCCAGCAGCCCCCGCGGGAGTGGCACAGATACGCAGTATTTT.

Remarks on this clone: The sample holds other DNA sequences that translate to the same CDR3. J is TRBJ2-5 and V is TRBV11-3; 11 positions agree with TRBD2. J gave up 5 bases and V 5 bases, and 7 bases lay outside the gene matches. The CDR3 has 15 residues. CDR1 is SGHNT and CDR2 is YENEEA in the germline V gene. CDR3 bases: TGTGCCAGCAGCAGTCGGACTAGCGGGTCGGAGACCCAGTACTTC. Its translation: CASSSRTSGSETQYF.

The chain combines TRBV15 with TRBJ1-5; the match to TRBD1 covers 8 bases. Losses at the gene ends were 5 bases for V and 6 bases for J; bases not matched to a gene: 6. The V gene's germline CDR1 is LNHNV and CDR2 YYDKDF (reference sequence). The CDR3 contains 14 residues. The CDR3 loop reads CATSGQGKGQPQHF. The CDR3 coding sequence is TGTGCCACCAGCGGACAGGGAAAAGGTCAGCCCCAGCATTTT.

In the case of this clone: A read error may produce the germline difference seen at one junction end. The rearrangement uses TRBV4-1 and TRBJ2-7; D not resolved. The CDR3 sequence is 12 residues long. The germline CDR1 and CDR2 sequences are MGHRA and YSYEKL. The CDR3 protein is CASSQDGYEQYF. CDR3 bases: TGTGCCAGCAGCCAAGACGGCTACGAGCAGTACTTC.

This chain uses TRBV6-1 with TRBJ2-5; possibly TRBD2 for D (5 bases). The J call may not be correct, given that the DNA end is closer to TRBJ2-7. The germline gives CDR1 MNHNS, CDR2 SASEGT. The CDR3 sequence is 12 residues long. The CDR3 spells CASRSGTYEQYF. CDR3 nucleotides: TGTGCCAGCAGGTCGGGAACCTACGAGCAGTACTTC.

This sequence joins TRBV27 and TRBJ2-7; D uncertain. There are 14 residues in the CDR3. The V gene lost 4 bases and the J gene lost 4 bases, with 14 bases spanning the gap. Germline CDR1 and CDR2: MNHEY and SMNVEV (reference sequence). CDR3 sequence: CASSSRFGPYEQYF. For the CDR3, the DNA is TGTGCCAGCAGTTCTAGGTTTGGTCCATACGAGCAGTACTTC.

The CDR3 coding sequence is TGTGCCAGTAGGAACCGGGACAGGGGGCCCTCCGAGCAGTTCTTC. It encodes CASRNRDRGPSEQFF. This chain joins TRBV19 and TRBJ2-1; 12 bases match TRBD1. The CDR3 is 15 amino acids. Trimming cost V 6 bases and J 10 bases; bases outside gene matches: 10. CDR1 and CDR2 from the germline V gene are LNHDA and SQIVND (reference sequence).

This chain joins TRBV7-2 and TRBJ2-1; TRBD2 matches 14 bases. Per germline, CDR1 SGHTA and CDR2 FQGNSA. V was clipped by 4 bases and J by 10 bases; unmatched bases: 12. The CDR3 is 17 amino acids. DNA for the CDR3: TGTGCCAGCAGCTATGGGACTAGCGGGGGCCTACAGGGGGAGCAGTTCTTC. Translating gives CASSYGTSGGLQGEQFF.

This chain joins TRBV15 and TRBJ1-2, with D possibly TRBD1 on 5 matching bases. CDR3 length equals 15 residues. Germline V gene sequence: CDR1 LNHNV, CDR2 YYDKDF (reference sequence). The V and J ends lost 0 bases and 7 bases respectively, with 15 bases between them. This CDR3 is CATSRDSGAGGGYTF. Here the CDR3 DNA reads TGTGCCACCAGCAGAGATTCCGGGGCCGGGGGTGGCTACACCTTC.

The J gene is TRBJ2-7, the V gene TRBV5-1; D not certain. CDR1 and CDR2 (germline): SGHRS, YFSETQ. The CDR3 is made up of 12 amino acids. Deletions cut 4 bases from V and 7 bases from J, with 12 bases between. Written as DNA, the CDR3 is TGCGCCAGCAGCCAACAGCAAACGGAGCAGTACTTC. This gives the protein CASSQQQTEQYF.

Only a few counts were recorded for this clone. This rearrangement joins TRBV5-4 to TRBJ2-7; TRBD1 matches 9 bases. This CDR3 is 14 amino acids long. Germline CDR1 reads SGHNT; CDR2 reads YYREEE (reference sequence). V trimming: 3 bases; J trimming: 3 bases; junction bases outside the gene matches: 4. CDR3 sequence: CASSSTGGIYEQYF. As DNA, the CDR3 is TGTGCCAGCAGCTCCACAGGGGGCATCTACGAGCAGTACTTC.

The chain links TRBV7-3 to TRBJ2-3, with a possible D match to TRBD1 (6 bases). Germline CDR1 reads SGHTA; CDR2 reads FQGTGA. Between the trimmed V and J ends, which lost 4 bases and 1 base, there was a span of 9 bases. This CDR3 has 14 amino acids. The CDR3 reads CASSSGHRTDTQYF. In DNA, the CDR3 is TGTGCCAGCAGCTCGGGACACCGCACAGATACGCAGTATTTT. The entire variable domain, with the rest obtained from reference TRBV7-3 and TRBJ2-3, is as follows: GAGVSQTPSNKVTEKGKYVELRCDPISGHTALYWYRQSLGQGPEFLIYFQGTGAADDSGLPNDRFFAVRPEGSVSTLKIQRTERGDSAVYLCASSSGHRTDTQYFGPGTRLTVL.

The gene calls are TRBV7-8 and TRBJ2-7; 9 nucleotides line up with TRBD1. The germline V gene has CDR1 SGHVS and CDR2 FQNEAQ. The CDR3 is 15 residues long. The J segment lost 4 bases and the V segment lost 1 base, leaving 5 bases of the junction unmatched. CDR3: CASSLEGQGGYEQYF. Here the CDR3 DNA reads TGTGCCAGCAGCTTAGAGGGACAGGGTGGATACGAGCAGTACTTC. The entire variable domain, with the rest obtained from reference TRBV7-8 and TRBJ2-7, is as follows: GAGVSQSPRYKVAKRGQDVALRCDPISGHVSLFWYQQALGQGPEFLTYFQNEAQLDKSGLPSDRFFAERPEGSVSTLKIQRTQQEDSAVYLCASSLEGQGGYEQYFGPGTRLTVT.

The chain employs TRBV18 and TRBJ2-1; 8 bases align to TRBD2. Looked up from germline, CDR1 is KGHSH and CDR2 is LQKENI. This CDR3 has 17 residues. Losses at the gene ends were 2 bases for V and 5 bases for J; bases not matched to a gene: 11. The CDR3 loop reads CASSPDRRGLDNNEQFF. The CDR3 DNA reads TGTGCCAGCTCACCAGACCGCCGGGGACTAGATAACAATGAGCAGTTCTTC.

The V gene is TRBV13, the J gene TRBJ2-7; D remains unclear. The CDR3 is made up of 12 amino acids. Germline V CDR1 and CDR2: PRHDT, FYEKMQ (reference sequence). Trimming left V 5 bases short and J 3 bases short, with 8 bases between. The CDR3 spells CASSASDYEQYF. The CDR3 DNA follows: TGTGCCAGCAGCGCCTCAGACTACGAGCAGTACTTC.

The chain carries TRBV23-1 and TRBJ2-7, with 8 positions matching TRBD2. TRBV23-1 is identified as an open reading frame with a role that is uncertain. V lost 3 bases, J lost 3 bases, and 4 bases stayed unmatched. This CDR3 has 14 residues. The CDR3 protein is CASSQEREYYEQYF. The CDR3 coding sequence is TGCGCCAGCAGTCAGGAGCGGGAGTACTACGAGCAGTACTTC.

The chain has TRBV21-1 and TRBJ2-5; the DNA was not compared with TRBD2, the D call given in the table. TRBV21-1 constitutes a pseudogene. The CDR3 has 19 residues. CDR3 nucleotide sequence: TGTGCCAGCAGCAAAAAGGGGGATGAACTAGCGGGAGTACCAGAGACCCAGTACTTC. It yields the protein CASSKKGDELAGVPETQYF.

The chain has TRBV7-2 and TRBJ2-5, with 9 bases matching TRBD1. CDR3 length: 14 amino acids. Germline CDR1 reads SGHTA; CDR2 reads FQGNSA. V dropped 8 bases and J dropped 4; count of bases not matched to a gene: 8. The CDR3 DNA reads as TGTGCCAGCGCTAGGACAGGGGTGGGAGAGACCCAGTACTTC. It encodes CASARTGVGETQYF. The variable domain in full, with the rest retrieved from reference TRBV7-2 and TRBJ2-5, is GAGVSQSPSNKVTEKGKDVELRCDPISGHTALYWYRQSLGQGLEFLIYFQGNSAPDKSGLPSDRFSAERTGGSVSTLTIQRTQQEDSAVYLCASARTGVGETQYFGPGTRLLVL.

The chain employs TRBV29-1 and TRBJ2-1; D ambiguous. Germline loops: CDR1 SQVTM, CDR2 ANQGSEA. The CDR3 loop spans 13 amino acids. V lost 4 bases, J lost 3 bases, and 10 bases lay in between. The CDR3 region has the DNA TGCAGCGTTGGTCTAGTTAACTACAATGAGCAGTTCTTC. Translation: CSVGLVNYNEQFF.